These T cell receptor beta chains were read from a single sample in a study of blood T cells in healthy people across ages. TCRdb used MiXCR to reprocess the 5' RACE reads, holding one entry per CDR3 protein. The sample includes approximately 770,000 distinct CDR3 sequences, nearly 60% of them seen just once. Sequences were obtained from blood. Receptor source: a man aged 30 to 45 in good health. Both conserved end residues are part of each CDR3. The order of the fields is clone size, V gene, D gene, J gene, CDR3 DNA, CDR3 protein. The D gene is left open where the match is weak. Some rows have no size entry. The others give once, few or many, or a class for an expanded clone.

>NA|TRBV21-1|NA|TRBJ2-7
TGTGCCGGTAACCTGAAAACGACCTACGAGCAGTACTTC
CAGNLKTTYEQYF
>NA|TRBV5-1|TRBD1|TRBJ2-1
TGCGCCAGCAGCTTGTCCACCGGGACAGGCGGCAATGAGCAGTTCTTC
CASSLSTGTGGNEQFF
>NA|TRBV27|NA|TRBJ2-1
TGTGCCAGCAGTACTGCACAGACCTACAATGAGCAGTTCTTC
CASSTAQTYNEQFF
>few|TRBV29-1|NA|TRBJ1-1
TGCAGCGCTCAGGGAGGGAACACTGAAGCTTTCTTT
CSAQGGNTEAFF
>NA|TRBV4-2|NA|TRBJ1-2
TGTGCCAGCAGCCAAGAGGCAGGGATGAAAAGTGGCTACACCTTC
CASSQEAGMKSGYTF
>once|TRBV2|TRBD1|TRBJ1-2
TGTGCCAGCAGAATGGGACAGGGAGGATATGGCTACACCTTC
CASRMGQGGYGYTF
>NA|TRBV7-2|NA|TRBJ2-3
TGTGCCAGCTCACCCTCTGGCGGGAGCACAGATACGCAGTATTTT
CASSPSGGSTDTQYF
>few|TRBV7-2|TRBD2|TRBJ2-5
TGTGCCAGCAGCTTAATCCTGACTAGCGGGAATCAAGAGACCCAGTACTTC
CASSLILTSGNQETQYF
>NA|TRBV7-8|NA|TRBJ2-7
TGTGCCAGCAGCTTGGAAATCACGCAGTACTACGAGCAGTACTTC
CASSLEITQYYEQYF
>many|TRBV11-2|TRBD2|TRBJ2-1
TGTGCCAGCAGCTTAGGACTAGCGGGGAACAATGAGCAGTTCTTC
CASSLGLAGNNEQFF
>NA|TRBV5-1|TRBD2|TRBJ2-1
TGCGCCAGCAGCTCGATGGTAGCGGGGGGGCGGGATGAGCAGTTCTTC
CASSSMVAGGRDEQFF
>NA|TRBV5-1|TRBD1|TRBJ2-5
TGCACCAGCAGCGTAGCCGGGACAGTCAGAGAGACCCAGTACTTC
CTSSVAGTVRETQYF
>NA|TRBV10-3|TRBD1|TRBJ1-4
TGTGCCATCAGAGCTGGACAGGGGAGACAAACTAATGAAAAACTGTTTTTT
CAIRAGQGRQTNEKLFF
>NA|TRBV5-1|TRBD2|TRBJ2-1
TGCGCCGGCAGATTGACTAGCGGAGTATACAATGAGCAGTTCTTC
CAGRLTSGVYNEQFF
>NA|TRBV11-1|NA|TRBJ1-2
TGTGCCAGCAGCCCTAATGGGGGTAACTATGGCTACACCTTC
CASSPNGGNYGYTF
>NA|TRBV12-3/TRBV12-4|NA|TRBJ2-7
TGTGCCAGCAGTCGGACACTGAGGGAATACGAGCAGTACTTC
CASSRTLREYEQYF
>NA|TRBV12-5|NA|TRBJ2-7
TGTGCTAGTGGTCGAACATCAGGGGCCGAGCAGTACTTC
CASGRTSGAEQYF
>few|TRBV7-9|NA|TRBJ1-2
TGTGCCAGCAGCCCCGAGGCTGACGGTTATGGCTACACCTTC
CASSPEADGYGYTF
>few|TRBV7-9|NA|TRBJ2-6
TGTGCCAGCAGCCTAACGGGACCGCGCTCTGGGGCCAACGTCCTGACTTTC
CASSLTGPRSGANVLTF
>few|TRBV7-9|NA|TRBJ2-1
TGTGCCAGCAGCTCTGGTCTCTCTGACAATGAGCAGTTCTTC
CASSSGLSDNEQFF
>NA|TRBV12-3/TRBV12-4|NA|TRBJ2-1
TGTGCCAGCAGTTTAGGCCCCAGCTTATCCTACAATGAGCAGTTCTTC
CASSLGPSLSYNEQFF
>NA|TRBV30|NA|TRBJ1-2
TGTGCCTGGAGTGTAGCTAACTATGGCTACACCTTC
CAWSVANYGYTF
>NA|TRBV19|NA|TRBJ1-2
TGTGCCAGTACGATGACAGCGAATGTCCATGGCTACACCTTC
CASTMTANVHGYTF
>NA|TRBV6-6|NA|TRBJ2-3
TGTGCCAGCAGCCCTTCGAGACTCGGCGACAATCGGCATACGCAGTATTTT
CASSPSRLGDNRHTQYF
>NA|TRBV15|TRBD1|TRBJ2-6
TGTGCCACCAGCAGAGTTCCGGGACAGGGGGCTCTCTCTGGGGCCAACGTCCTGACTTTC
CATSRVPGQGALSGANVLTF